This T cell receptor beta chain was documented in a study of blood T cell repertoires in COVID-19. Germline assignment: CDR1 LGHDT and CDR2 YNNKEL (reference sequence). The CDR3 covers 14 residues. Between the trimmed V and J ends, which lost 2 bases and 0 bases, there was a span of 7 bases. Profiled with immunoSEQ multiplex PCR; TCRdb holds only in-frame clones, not every one. The top ten clones hold roughly 2.1% of a sample with about 160,000 clones, approximately 91% of them seen once. The chain joins TRBV3-1 (or the pseudogene TRBV3-2) to TRBJ1-1; D possibly corresponds to TRBD1 (5 bases). Input material: peripheral blood. This TCR derives from a man younger than 35 with acute or convalescent COVID-19. CDR3 sequence: CASSQQGLNTEAFF. The CDR3 DNA sequence: TGTGCCAGCAGCCAACAGGGCTTGAACACTGAAGCTTTCTTT.